Listed below are T cell receptor beta chains from one sample, sequenced in a study of identifying expanded T cells in peripheral blood. Some clones are missing from TCRdb's copy, which holds only in-frame ones; the method was immunoSEQ multiplex PCR. Altogether tens of thousands of clones are present, 80% to 90% being singletons, with the ten largest covering 4.5%. The specimen was blood. These receptors all stem from a person between 18 and 75 years old in good health. CDR3s include the opening cysteine and the closing phenylalanine or tryptophan. The D gene is left open where the match is weak. Only part of the rows carry a size: once, few, many, or a class if the clone is expanded.

J gene,clone size,V gene,D gene,CDR3 DNA,CDR3 protein
TRBJ2-1,-,TRBV20-1,-,TGCAGTGCATCCGGGAAGAATGAGCAGTTCTTC,CSASGKNEQFF
TRBJ2-7,once,TRBV5-1,-,TGCGCCAGCAGGCTGGACAGCTACGAGCAGTACTTC,CASRLDSYEQYF
TRBJ2-5,-,TRBV5-6,-,TGTGCCAGCAGCTTAGCCGGGCTTGGGGGGGAGACCCAGTACTTC,CASSLAGLGGETQYF
TRBJ1-2,-,TRBV7-9,-,TGTGCCAGCAGCTCGGTCCCTAGCGGCTACACCTTC,CASSSVPSGYTF
TRBJ2-2,-,TRBV6-5,-,TGTGCCAGCAGTTACTCGACTTGGCCCACCGGGGAGCTGTTTTTT,CASSYSTWPTGELFF
TRBJ1-2,-,TRBV29-1,TRBD1,TGCAGCGTTGTAGGGCAGGGGGCGGCCTATGGCTACACCTTC,CSVVGQGAAYGYTF
TRBJ1-2,few,TRBV14,-,TGTGCCAGCAGCCAAGGAGGGATGTATGGCTACACCTTC,CASSQGGMYGYTF
TRBJ1-2,-,TRBV19,TRBD1,TGTGCCAGTACCGAAAGGCAGGGACAGGGCTATGGCTACACCTTC,CASTERQGQGYGYTF
TRBJ1-3,-,TRBV4-3,-,TGCGCCAGCAGCCCAGGGGCTGGATCTGGAAACACCATATATTTT,CASSPGAGSGNTIYF
TRBJ2-2,-,TRBV2,-,TGTGCCAGCAGTGCCCAGGGAATGAACACCGGGGAGCTGTTTTTT,CASSAQGMNTGELFF
TRBJ1-1,-,TRBV4-1,TRBD1,TGCGCCAGCAGCCAAGTAGGACAGGGACTTCAAGCTTTCTTT,CASSQVGQGLQAFF
TRBJ1-2,once,TRBV7-2,TRBD1,TGTGCCAGCAGCTTAGCTTGGACAGGGAAGGGTGGTGGCTACACCTTC,CASSLAWTGKGGGYTF
TRBJ2-7,-,TRBV2,-,TGTGCCAGCAGAGACAGTTTGAGCTCCTACGAGCAGTACTTC,CASRDSLSSYEQYF
TRBJ1-2,-,TRBV6-6,TRBD1,TGTGCCAGCAGTTACTCGAGCGAGGGGGCGAGACGTGGCTACACCTTC,CASSYSSEGARRGYTF
TRBJ2-5,-,TRBV7-8,-,TGTGCCAGCAGCTCAAGACTGAAAGAGACCCAGTACTTC,CASSSRLKETQYF
TRBJ2-7,-,TRBV10-3,TRBD2,TGTGCCACCGTGGGAGGGCCCTCCTACGAGCAGTACTTC,CATVGGPSYEQYF
TRBJ1-1,-,TRBV2,-,TGTGCCAGCAGGTTTGATCTCAGGGGTATCGATGAAGCTTTCTTT,CASRFDLRGIDEAFF
TRBJ2-6,-,TRBV2,TRBD1,TGTGCCAGCAGGAGGACAGGGGCAGGAGGGGCCAACGTCCTGACTTTC,CASRRTGAGGANVLTF
TRBJ2-1,-,TRBV5-4,-,TGTGCCAGCAGCTTATTTTTTCGGGGAGAGACTGAGCAGTTCTTC,CASSLFFRGETEQFF
TRBJ2-5,once,TRBV30,TRBD1,TGTGCCTGGAGTGTTTCGACCCGAGACAGGGGTTTGGGGGGCAGGGTGACCCAGTACTTC,CAWSVSTRDRGLGGRVTQYF
TRBJ1-1,once,TRBV7-9,-,TGTGCCAGCAGCTTGTGGGGGGTGGACACTGAAGCTTTCTTT,CASSLWGVDTEAFF
TRBJ1-3,-,TRBV5-6,TRBD1,TGTGCCAGCAGGACAGGGCCCTCTGGAAACACCATATATTTT,CASRTGPSGNTIYF
TRBJ1-2,-,TRBV7-9,-,TGTGCCAGCAGCTTACCGAGGGCTTCCCTACTTCGTGGCTACACCTTC,CASSLPRASLLRGYTF
TRBJ2-7,-,TRBV6-6,-,TGTGCCAGCAGACAGGACGCCACCTCCTACGAGCAGTACTTC,CASRQDATSYEQYF
TRBJ1-4,-,TRBV5-1,-,TGCGCCAGCAAACCCGGGACGGGTAATGAAAAACTGTTTTTT,CASKPGTGNEKLFF
TRBJ2-1,-,TRBV19,TRBD2,TGTGCCAGTATCAGCGGGGGGCCCCCCAATGAGCAGTTCTTC,CASISGGPPNEQFF